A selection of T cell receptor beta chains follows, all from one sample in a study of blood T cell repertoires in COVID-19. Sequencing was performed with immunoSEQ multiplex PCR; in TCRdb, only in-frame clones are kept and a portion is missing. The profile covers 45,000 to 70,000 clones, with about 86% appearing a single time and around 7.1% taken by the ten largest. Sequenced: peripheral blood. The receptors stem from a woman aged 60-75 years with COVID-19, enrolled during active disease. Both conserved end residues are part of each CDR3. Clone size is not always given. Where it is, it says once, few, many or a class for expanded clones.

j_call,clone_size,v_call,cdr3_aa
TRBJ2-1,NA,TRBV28,CASSLGLAGLWSEQFF
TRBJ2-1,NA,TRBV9,CASSARTSGDSSYNEQFF
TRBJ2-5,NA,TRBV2,CASRQGESVPQYF
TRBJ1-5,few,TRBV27,CASSFGQGAGNQPQHF
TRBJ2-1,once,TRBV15,CATSWAGATYNEQFF
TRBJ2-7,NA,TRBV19,CASSIDLGETYEQYF
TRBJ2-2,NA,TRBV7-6,CASSIRLAGYTGELFF
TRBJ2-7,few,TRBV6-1,CASSDTDRAAYEQYF
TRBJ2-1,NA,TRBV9,CASSVGAGAYNEQFF
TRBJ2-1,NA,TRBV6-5,CASSYSSGYYNEQFF
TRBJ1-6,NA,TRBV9,CASSVVEVPSYNSPLHF
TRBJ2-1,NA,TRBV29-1,CSVAGMEQFF
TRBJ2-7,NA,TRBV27,CASSTSGSYEQYF
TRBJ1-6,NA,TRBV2,CASSIDRVGTSPLHF
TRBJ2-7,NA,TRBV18,CASSPARGTRGVEQYF
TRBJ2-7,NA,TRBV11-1,CASSLAGGPIYEQYF
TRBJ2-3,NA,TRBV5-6,CASSLAGTGGWADTQYF
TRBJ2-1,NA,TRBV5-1,CASSLDGSPYNEQFF
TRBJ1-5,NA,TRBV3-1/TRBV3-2,CASSQAGSNQPQHF
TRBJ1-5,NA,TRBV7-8,CASSRTGQGNQPQHF
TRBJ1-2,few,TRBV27,CASSELNHRGIGGYTF
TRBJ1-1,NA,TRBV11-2,CASSRGTETNTEAFF
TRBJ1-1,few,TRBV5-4,CASRDFEAFF
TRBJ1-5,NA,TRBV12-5,CASGFEVGQPQHF
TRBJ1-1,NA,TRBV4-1,CASSAFLGGTEAFF
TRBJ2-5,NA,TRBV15,CATSRDLLRARGETQYF
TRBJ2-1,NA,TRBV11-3,CASSNLAGSYNEQFF
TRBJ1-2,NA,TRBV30,CAWRRGSSLNYGYTF
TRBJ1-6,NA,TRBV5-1,CASSLAGGSSYNSPLHF
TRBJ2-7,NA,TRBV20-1,CSASLRTSGSYEQYF
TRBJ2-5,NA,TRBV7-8,CASSLGENQETQYF
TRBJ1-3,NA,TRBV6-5,CASSSTGNTIYF
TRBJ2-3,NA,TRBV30,CAWTTSGLVLNTDTQYF
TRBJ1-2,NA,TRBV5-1,CASSRGGGGYTF
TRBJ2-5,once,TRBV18,CASSPSLTQETQYF
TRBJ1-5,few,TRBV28,CATSLLDREDQPQHF
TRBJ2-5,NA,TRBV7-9,CASSSGTGGTKTQYF
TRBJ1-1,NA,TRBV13,CASSFRTAGLNTEAFF
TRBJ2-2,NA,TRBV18,CASSPGGRVTGELFF
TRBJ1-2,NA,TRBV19,CASSIWAFPANPGQGHRTNYGYTF
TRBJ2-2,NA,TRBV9,CASSLRDRVGELFF
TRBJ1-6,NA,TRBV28,CASSLSQGGNSPLHF
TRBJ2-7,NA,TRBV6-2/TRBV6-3,CASSYSPSYEQYF
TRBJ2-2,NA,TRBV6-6,CASSPTGTGTGELFF
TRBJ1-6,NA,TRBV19,CASSNEGLDNSPLHF
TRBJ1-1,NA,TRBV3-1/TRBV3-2,CASSQGPGEGTEAFF
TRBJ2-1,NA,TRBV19,CASSVGTSYNEQFF
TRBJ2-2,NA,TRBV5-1,CASSLDPTSGRRKAGELFF
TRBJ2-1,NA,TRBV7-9,CAIRGSGIYEQFF
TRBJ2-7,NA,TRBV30,CAWSVSDLTYEQYF
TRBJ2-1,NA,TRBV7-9,CASSRTGGNNEQFF
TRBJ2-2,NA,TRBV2,CASSDRDDTGELFF
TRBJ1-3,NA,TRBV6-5,CASSYPTARSGNTIYF
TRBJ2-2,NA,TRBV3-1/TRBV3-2,CASSRHIQGTINTGELFF
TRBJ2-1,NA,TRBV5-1,CASSLFGSSYNEQFF
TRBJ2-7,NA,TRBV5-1,CASSSGGSYEQYF
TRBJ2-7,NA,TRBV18,CASSLNRVGSYEQYF
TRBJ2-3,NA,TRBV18,CASSPLTGHGTDTQYF